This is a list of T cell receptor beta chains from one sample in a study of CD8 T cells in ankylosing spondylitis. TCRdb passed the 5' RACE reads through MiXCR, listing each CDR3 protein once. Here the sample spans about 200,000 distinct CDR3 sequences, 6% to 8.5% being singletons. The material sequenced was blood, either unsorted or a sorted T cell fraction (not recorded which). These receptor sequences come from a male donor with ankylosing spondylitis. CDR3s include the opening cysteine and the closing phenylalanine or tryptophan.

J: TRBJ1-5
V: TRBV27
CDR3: CASSFGPSGQPQHF

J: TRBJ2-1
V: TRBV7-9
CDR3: CASSFNNEQFF

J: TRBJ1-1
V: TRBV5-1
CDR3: CASSLDGIQGRYKQVAMNTEAFF

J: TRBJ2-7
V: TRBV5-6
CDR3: CASSSREALYEQYF

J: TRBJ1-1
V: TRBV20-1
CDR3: CSARDMIRDRGEYTEAFF

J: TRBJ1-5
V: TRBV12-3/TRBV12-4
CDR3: CASTFGGSQPQHF

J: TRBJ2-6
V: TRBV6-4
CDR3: CASSDSFTGANVLTF

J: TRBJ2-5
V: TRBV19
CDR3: CATLDRAGSQETQYF

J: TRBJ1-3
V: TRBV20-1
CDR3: CSSRGGGNTIYF

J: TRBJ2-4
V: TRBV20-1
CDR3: CSASGGELAKNIQYF

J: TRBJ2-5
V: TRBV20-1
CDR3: CSARVLQGPAGYQETQYF

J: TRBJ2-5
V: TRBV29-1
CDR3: CSAGAGTGTETQYF

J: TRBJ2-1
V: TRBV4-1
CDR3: CASSQRTSPDEQFF

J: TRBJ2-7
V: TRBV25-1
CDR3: CASEGQSGTGEQYF

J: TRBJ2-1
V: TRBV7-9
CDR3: CASSRPPAGGLYNEQFF